This T cell receptor beta chain derives from a study of blood T cell repertoires in COVID-19. Background on the study: Both acute and convalescent COVID-19 samples were obtained from the United States, Italy and Spain. Sources were T cells, B-cell-depleted T cells, or PBMCs; the material itself was cDNA or gDNA.

The V gene end was trimmed by 5 bases and the J gene end by 3 bases; junction bases not matched to a gene: 7. The germline V gene encodes CDR1 MDHEN and CDR2 SYDVKM. The CDR3 extends over 15 amino acids. In the source study's methods: Nucleated cell number was recorded as an estimate derived from reference gene primer amplification. The protocol was immunoSEQ multiplex PCR, while the TCRdb copy is restricted to in-frame clones and leaves out a portion. V and J calls and clone size are copied from that table; D and trimming were computed from the DNA. This repertoire shows 200,000 to 250,000 clones, roughly 79% found once; its top ten account for about 2%.

This TCR was recovered from an elderly woman with acute or convalescent COVID-19. The V gene is TRBV28, the J gene TRBJ2-5, with 9 bases lining up with TRBD1. The sequencing input was peripheral blood. As DNA, the CDR3 is TGTGCCAGCAGTAATAGTGGGACAGGGAAAGAGACCCAGTACTTC. Its protein product is CASSNSGTGKETQYF.